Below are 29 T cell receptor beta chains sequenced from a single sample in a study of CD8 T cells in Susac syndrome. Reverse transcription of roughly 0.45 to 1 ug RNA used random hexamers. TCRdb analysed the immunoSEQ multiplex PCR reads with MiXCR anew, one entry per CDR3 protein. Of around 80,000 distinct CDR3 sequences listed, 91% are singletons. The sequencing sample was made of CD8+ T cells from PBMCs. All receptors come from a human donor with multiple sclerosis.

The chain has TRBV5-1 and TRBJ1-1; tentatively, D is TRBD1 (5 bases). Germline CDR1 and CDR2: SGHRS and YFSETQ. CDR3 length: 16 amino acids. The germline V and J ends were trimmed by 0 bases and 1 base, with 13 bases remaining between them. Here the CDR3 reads CASSLVGGTENTEAFF. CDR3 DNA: TGCGCCAGCAGCTTGGTCGGTGGGACCGAGAACACTGAAGCTTTCTTT. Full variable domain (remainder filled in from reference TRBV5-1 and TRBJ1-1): KAGVTQTPRYLIKTRGQQVTLSCSPISGHRSVSWYQQTPGQGLQFLFEYFSETQRNKGNFPGRFSGRQFSNSRSEMNVSTLELGDSALYLCASSLVGGTENTEAFFGQGTRLTVV.

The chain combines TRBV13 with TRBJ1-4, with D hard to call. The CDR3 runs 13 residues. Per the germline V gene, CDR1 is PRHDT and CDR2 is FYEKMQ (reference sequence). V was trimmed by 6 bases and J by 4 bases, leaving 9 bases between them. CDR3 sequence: CASSRRSNEKLFF. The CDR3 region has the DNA TGTGCCAGCAGTCGACGGAGTAATGAAAAACTGTTTTTT. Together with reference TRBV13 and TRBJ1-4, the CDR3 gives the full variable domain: AAGVIQSPRHLIKEKRETATLKCYPIPRHDTVYWYQQGPGQDPQFLISFYEKMQSDKGSIPDRFSAQQFSDYHSELNMSSLELGDSALYFCASSRRSNEKLFFGSGTQLSVL.

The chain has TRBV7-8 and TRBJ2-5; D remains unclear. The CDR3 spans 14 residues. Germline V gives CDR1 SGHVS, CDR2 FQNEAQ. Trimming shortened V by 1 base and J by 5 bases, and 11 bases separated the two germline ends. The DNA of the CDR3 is TGTGCCAGCAGCTTAGATGGCTTCTGGGAGACCCAGTACTTC. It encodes CASSLDGFWETQYF.

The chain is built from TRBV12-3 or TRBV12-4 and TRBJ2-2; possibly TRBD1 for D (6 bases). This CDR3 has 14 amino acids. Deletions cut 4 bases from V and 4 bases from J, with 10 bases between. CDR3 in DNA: TGTGCCAGCAGTTACAGGGTGGTCACCGGGGAGCTGTTTTTT. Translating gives CASSYRVVTGELFF.

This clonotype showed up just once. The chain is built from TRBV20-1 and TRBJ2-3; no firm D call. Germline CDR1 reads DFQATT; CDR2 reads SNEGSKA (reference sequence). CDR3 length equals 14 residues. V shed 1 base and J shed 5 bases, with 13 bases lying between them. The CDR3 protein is CSARVRSPEDTQYF. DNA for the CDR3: TGCAGTGCTAGAGTCCGCTCGCCCGAAGATACGCAGTATTTT.

The CDR3 coding sequence is TGTGCCAGCAGCCCCACAGGGTCCGAGCAGTACTTC. Its translation is CASSPTGSEQYF. This chain joins TRBV7-9 and TRBJ2-7; possible D gene TRBD1, 6 bases. Trimming pared 5 bases from V and 6 bases from J, leaving 11 bases between. The CDR3 has 12 amino acids. CDR1 and CDR2 (germline): SEHNR, FQNEAQ (reference sequence).

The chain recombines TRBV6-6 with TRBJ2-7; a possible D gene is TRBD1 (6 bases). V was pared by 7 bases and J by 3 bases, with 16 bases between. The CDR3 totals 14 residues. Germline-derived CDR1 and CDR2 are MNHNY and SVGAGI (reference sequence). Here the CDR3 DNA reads TGTGCCAGCACAGGGGCCATTTCTTTCTACGAGCAGTACTTC. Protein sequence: CASTGAISFYEQYF.

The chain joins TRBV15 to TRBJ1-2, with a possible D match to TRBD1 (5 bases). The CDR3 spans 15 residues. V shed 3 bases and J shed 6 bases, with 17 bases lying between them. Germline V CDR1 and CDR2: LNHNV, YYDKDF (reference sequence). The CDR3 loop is CATSSNPGRVDGYTF. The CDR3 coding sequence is TGTGCCACCAGCAGTAATCCGGGACGAGTCGATGGCTACACCTTC. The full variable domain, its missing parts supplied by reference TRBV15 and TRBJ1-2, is DAMVIQNPRYQVTQFGKPVTLSCSQTLNHNVMYWYQQKSSQAPKLLFHYYDKDFNNEADTPDNFQSRRPNTSFCFLDIRSPGLGDTAMYLCATSSNPGRVDGYTFGSGTRLTVV.

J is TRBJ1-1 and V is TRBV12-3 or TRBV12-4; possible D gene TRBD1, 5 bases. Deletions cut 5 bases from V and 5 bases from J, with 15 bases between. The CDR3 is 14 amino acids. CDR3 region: CASSPPRGETEAFF. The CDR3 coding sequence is TGTGCCAGCAGTCCCCCCCGAGGGGAAACTGAAGCTTTCTTT.

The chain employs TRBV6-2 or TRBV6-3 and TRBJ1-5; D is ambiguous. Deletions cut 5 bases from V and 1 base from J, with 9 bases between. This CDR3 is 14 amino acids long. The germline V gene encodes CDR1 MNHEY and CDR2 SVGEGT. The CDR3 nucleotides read TGTGCCAGCAGTCACCAGTCAAGCAATCAGCCCCAGCATTTT. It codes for CASSHQSSNQPQHF.

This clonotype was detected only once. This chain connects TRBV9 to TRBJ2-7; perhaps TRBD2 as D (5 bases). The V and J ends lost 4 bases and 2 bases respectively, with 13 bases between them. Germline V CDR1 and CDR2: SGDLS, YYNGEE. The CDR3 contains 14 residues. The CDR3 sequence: CASSPPGSPYEQYF. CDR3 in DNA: TGTGCCAGCAGCCCCCCGGGGTCCCCCTACGAGCAGTACTTC.

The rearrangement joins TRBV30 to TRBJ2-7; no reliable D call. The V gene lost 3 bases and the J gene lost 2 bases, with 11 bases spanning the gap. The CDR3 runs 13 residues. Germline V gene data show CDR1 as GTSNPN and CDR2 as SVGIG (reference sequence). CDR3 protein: CAWRTNPAYEQYF. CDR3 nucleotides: TGTGCCTGGAGGACCAACCCGGCCTACGAGCAGTACTTC.

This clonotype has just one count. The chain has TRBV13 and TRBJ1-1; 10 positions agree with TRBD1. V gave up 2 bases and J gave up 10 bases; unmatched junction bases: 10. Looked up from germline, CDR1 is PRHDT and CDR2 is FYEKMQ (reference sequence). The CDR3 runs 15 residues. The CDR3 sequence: CASSLPLGQGESAFF. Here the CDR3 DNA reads TGTGCCAGCAGCTTACCCCTTGGACAGGGGGAATCAGCTTTCTTT.

CDR3 nucleotide sequence: TGTGCCAGCAGCTACAACAATGAGCAGTTCTTC. Translation: CASSYNNEQFF. The chain combines TRBV9 with TRBJ2-1; D is unresolved. CDR3 length: 11 residues. Germline V gives CDR1 SGDLS, CDR2 YYNGEE. Trimming shortened V by 4 bases and J by 5 bases, and 4 bases separated the two germline ends.

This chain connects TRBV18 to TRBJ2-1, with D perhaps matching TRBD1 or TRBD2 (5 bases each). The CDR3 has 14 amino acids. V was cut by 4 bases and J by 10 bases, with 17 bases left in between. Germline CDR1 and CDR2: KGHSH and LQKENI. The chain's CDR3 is CASSQGPKLGEQFF. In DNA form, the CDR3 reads TGTGCCAGCTCACAGGGACCCAAACTGGGGGAGCAGTTCTTC.

The CDR3 sequence: CASSEWGTGGSNYGYTF. DNA of the CDR3: TGTGCCAGCAGCGAGTGGGGGACAGGGGGTTCTAACTATGGCTACACCTTC. This rearrangement joins TRBV9 to TRBJ1-2; 11 bases align to TRBD1. Germline CDR1 is SGDLS and CDR2 is YYNGEE. The CDR3 covers 17 residues. The V and J ends lost 3 bases and 0 bases, in that order; junction bases with no gene match: 7.

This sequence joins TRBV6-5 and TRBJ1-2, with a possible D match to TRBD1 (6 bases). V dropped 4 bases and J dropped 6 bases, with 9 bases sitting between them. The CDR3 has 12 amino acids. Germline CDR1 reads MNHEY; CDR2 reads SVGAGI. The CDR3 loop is CASSSTGDGYTF. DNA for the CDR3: TGTGCCAGCAGTTCGACAGGAGATGGCTACACCTTC.

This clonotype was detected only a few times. The CDR3 nucleotides are TGTGCCAGCAGCTTGGGAACCTATGGCTACACCTTC. It encodes CASSLGTYGYTF. V is TRBV5-6 and J is TRBJ1-2, with D uncertain. Per the germline V gene, CDR1 is SGHDT and CDR2 is YYEEEE. The CDR3 has 12 amino acids. The germline V and J ends were trimmed by 0 bases and 4 bases, with 4 bases remaining between them.

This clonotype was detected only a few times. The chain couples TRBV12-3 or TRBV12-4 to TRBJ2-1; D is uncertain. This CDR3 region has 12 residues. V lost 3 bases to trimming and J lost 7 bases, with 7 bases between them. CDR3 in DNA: TGTGCCAGCAGTTTGGGTGGGAATGAGCAGTTCTTC. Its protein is CASSLGGNEQFF.

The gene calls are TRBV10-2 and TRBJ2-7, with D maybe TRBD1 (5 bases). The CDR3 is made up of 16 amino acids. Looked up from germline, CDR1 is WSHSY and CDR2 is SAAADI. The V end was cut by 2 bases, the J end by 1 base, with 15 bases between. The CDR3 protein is CASSEPGSGLSYEQYF. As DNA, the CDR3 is TGCGCCAGCAGTGAGCCGGGTTCAGGGCTGTCCTACGAGCAGTACTTC.

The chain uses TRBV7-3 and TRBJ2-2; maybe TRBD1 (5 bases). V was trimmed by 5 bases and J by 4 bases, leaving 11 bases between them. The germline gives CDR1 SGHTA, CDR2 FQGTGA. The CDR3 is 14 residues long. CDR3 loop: CASSPHGATGELFF. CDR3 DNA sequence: TGTGCCAGCAGCCCTCATGGGGCCACCGGGGAGCTGTTTTTT.

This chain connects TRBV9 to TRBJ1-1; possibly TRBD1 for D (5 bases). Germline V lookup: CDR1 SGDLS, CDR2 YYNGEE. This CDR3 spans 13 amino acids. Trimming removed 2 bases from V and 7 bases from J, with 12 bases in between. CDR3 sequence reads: CASSVGVGGEAFF. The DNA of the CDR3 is TGTGCCAGCAGCGTTGGGGTGGGGGGTGAAGCTTTCTTT.

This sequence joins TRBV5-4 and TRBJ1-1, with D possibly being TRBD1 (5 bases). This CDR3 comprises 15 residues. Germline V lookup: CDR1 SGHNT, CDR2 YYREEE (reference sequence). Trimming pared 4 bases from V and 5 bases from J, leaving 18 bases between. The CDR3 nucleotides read TGTGCCAGCAGCCCCTACCGGGACGGCCAGACTGAAGCTTTCTTT. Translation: CASSPYRDGQTEAFF.

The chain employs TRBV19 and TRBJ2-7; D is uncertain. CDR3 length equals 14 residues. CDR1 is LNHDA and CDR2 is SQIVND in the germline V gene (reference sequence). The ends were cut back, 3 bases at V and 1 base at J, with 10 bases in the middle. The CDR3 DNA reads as TGTGCCAGTAGTATCGGATCAGCGTCCTACGAGCAGTACTTC. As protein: CASSIGSASYEQYF.

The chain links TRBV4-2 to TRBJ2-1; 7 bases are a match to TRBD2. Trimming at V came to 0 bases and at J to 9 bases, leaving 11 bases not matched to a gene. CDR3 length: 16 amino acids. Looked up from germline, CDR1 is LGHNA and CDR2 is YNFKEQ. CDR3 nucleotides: TGTGCCAGCAGCCAAGATGCGGGGGAGCCATTAAGTGAGCAGTTCTTC. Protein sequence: CASSQDAGEPLSEQFF.

The CDR3 sequence is CASSNPRDRGSAFF. Written as DNA, the CDR3 is TGTGCCAGCAGTAACCCTCGGGACAGGGGATCGGCTTTCTTT. The V gene is TRBV6-5, the J gene TRBJ1-1; the match to TRBD1 covers 10 bases. The trim removed 5 bases at V and 11 bases at J, leaving 11 bases unmatched. The CDR3 covers 14 residues. Germline CDR1 reads MNHEY; CDR2 reads SVGAGI.

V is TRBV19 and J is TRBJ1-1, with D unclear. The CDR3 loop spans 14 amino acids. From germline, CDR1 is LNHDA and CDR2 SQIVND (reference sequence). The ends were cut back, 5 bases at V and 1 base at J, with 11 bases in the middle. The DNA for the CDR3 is TGTGCCAGTAGTGTCGCCGGTGCGAACACTGAAGCTTTCTTT. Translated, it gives CASSVAGANTEAFF.

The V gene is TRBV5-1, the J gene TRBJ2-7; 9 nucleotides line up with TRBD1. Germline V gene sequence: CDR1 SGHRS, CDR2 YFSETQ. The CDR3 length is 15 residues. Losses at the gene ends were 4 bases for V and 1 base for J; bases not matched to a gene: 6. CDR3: CASSISGTGSYEQYF. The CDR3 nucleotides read TGCGCCAGCAGCATTTCCGGGACAGGGTCCTACGAGCAGTACTTC. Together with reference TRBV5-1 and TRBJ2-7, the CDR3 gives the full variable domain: KAGVTQTPRYLIKTRGQQVTLSCSPISGHRSVSWYQQTPGQGLQFLFEYFSETQRNKGNFPGRFSGRQFSNSRSEMNVSTLELGDSALYLCASSISGTGSYEQYFGPGTRLTVT.

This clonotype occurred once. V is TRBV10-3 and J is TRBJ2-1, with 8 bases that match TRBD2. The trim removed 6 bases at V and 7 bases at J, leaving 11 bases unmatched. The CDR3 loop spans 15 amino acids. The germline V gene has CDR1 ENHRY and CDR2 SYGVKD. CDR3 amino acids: CAISQAGAGWNEQFF. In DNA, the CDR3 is TGTGCCATCAGCCAAGCGGGAGCAGGGTGGAATGAGCAGTTCTTC.